In its sample, the clone carrying this T cell receptor (beta chain) was seen once. Its specificity is unknown. Possible read error: a much larger clone is one base away. This entry comes from a study of post-analysis software for immune sequencing data. Study results and limitations: Samples made in the same batch grouped tightly together by F measure. With TRBV5-6, TRBV5-1 and TRBV20-1 included, 4 to 6 TRBV segments were more frequent in patients than in controls. Normalized Chao1 diversity was significantly lower in multiple sclerosis patients than in controls.

V lost 4 bases and J 1 base, leaving 9 bases between the germline ends. The CDR3 is 13 residues long. Germline-derived CDR1 and CDR2 are DFQATT and SNEGSKA (reference sequence). The TCR beta cDNA libraries carried unique molecular identifiers. There were roughly 0.95 to 10 million T cells, and roughly 0.5 million cDNA molecules came from them. MiXCR, applied by TCRdb to the PCR reads, yields one record per CDR3 protein. The sample comprises fewer than 850,000 distinct CDR3 sequences, 35% to 55% of which are singletons, and roughly 4.5% rests with the top ten. The chain couples TRBV20-1 to TRBJ2-3; a possible D gene is TRBD1 (6 bases). Specimen: blood. The receptor's source is a girl under 18 with multiple sclerosis. The CDR3 protein is CSATGTRTDTQYF. CDR3 in DNA: TGCAGTGCTACCGGGACACGCACAGATACGCAGTATTTT.